This T cell receptor beta chain was captured in a study of T cell changes during pregnancy in multiple sclerosis. Assay: immunoSEQ multiplex PCR; the TCRdb copy retains only in-frame clones and omits some. The table lists tens of thousands of clones, approximately 87% of them singletons. Germline V gene data show CDR1 as LNHDA and CDR2 as SQIVND (reference sequence). CDR3 length equals 14 residues. V was clipped by 5 bases and J by 5 bases, with 15 bases between them. This chain joins TRBV19 and TRBJ1-1, with D perhaps TRBD1 (6 bases). The sample here was peripheral blood, taken in the first trimester of pregnancy. This clonotype originated in a female donor in good health, enrolled as a control in a pregnancy study. CDR3 in amino acids: CASSSATGMTEAFF. In DNA form, the CDR3 reads TGTGCCAGTAGTTCAGCGACAGGAATGACTGAAGCTTTCTTT. The variable domain in full, completed from reference TRBV19 and TRBJ1-1, reads DGGITQSPKYLFRKEGQNVTLSCEQNLNHDAMYWYRQDPGQGLRLIYYSQIVNDFQKGDIAEGYSVSREKKESFPLTVTSAQKNPTAFYLCASSSATGMTEAFFGQGTRLTVV.